These T cell receptor beta chains were read from a single sample in a study. From the 5' RACE reads, TCRdb called clonotypes with MiXCR, one entry per CDR3 protein. The sample carries approximately 53,000 distinct CDR3 sequences, around 26% recorded once. The sample was tumor-infiltrating memory CD4+ T cells sorted from the breast tumor. Receptors were obtained from a female donor with breast cancer. Each CDR3 is given with its conserved first and last residue. Fields, in order: V gene, clone size, D gene, J gene, CDR3 DNA, CDR3 protein. The D gene is left open where the match is weak. The size entry is marked missing in some rows and otherwise reads once, few, many or a size class.

>TRBV6-2/TRBV6-3|few|NA|TRBJ1-2
TGTGCCAGTACAACACCTACAGGGATATCTAACTATGGCTACACCTTC
CASTTPTGISNYGYTF
>TRBV19|NA|NA|TRBJ1-2
TGTGCCAGTAGTATTCGGGGGCTTGGCTACACCTTC
CASSIRGLGYTF
>TRBV20-1|NA|NA|TRBJ2-1
TGCAGTGCTACCGCCGGGGGCGGGAGCTCCTACGATGAGCAGTTCTTC
CSATAGGGSSYDEQFF
>TRBV7-3|NA|TRBD2|TRBJ2-1
TGTGCCAGCAGCTTAAATCTAGCGGACAATGAGCAGTTCTTC
CASSLNLADNEQFF
>TRBV6-2/TRBV6-3|few|NA|TRBJ2-1
TGTGCCAGCGGATCTAGGCCCGGCAACGAGCAGTTCTTC
CASGSRPGNEQFF
>TRBV5-8|NA|NA|TRBJ1-4
TGTGCCAGCAGCTTGGACCGGGGAAAAGGCGAAAAACTGTTTTTT
CASSLDRGKGEKLFF
>TRBV11-2|NA|NA|TRBJ2-3
TGTGCCAGCAGCTCCAGCGGGTCTATCACAGATACGCAGTATTTT
CASSSSGSITDTQYF
>TRBV28|few|NA|TRBJ1-1
TGTGCCAGCAGCGAGGGGAGGAACACTGAAGCTTTCTTT
CASSEGRNTEAFF
>TRBV30|NA|NA|TRBJ2-7
TGTGCCTACGAAATACAGGGTCTAGATAAGTACTTC
CAYEIQGLDKYF
>TRBV5-4|NA|NA|TRBJ2-7
TGTGCCAGCAGCTACGACCCTCCCGAGGAGCAGTACTTC
CASSYDPPEEQYF
>TRBV5-1|NA|TRBD2|TRBJ2-5
TGCGCCAGCAGCTTTGCTAGCGGGAAAGAGACCCAGTACTTC
CASSFASGKETQYF
>TRBV6-2/TRBV6-3|NA|NA|TRBJ2-3
TGTGCCAGCACCCTACGACTAGTGGGCACAGATACGCAGTATTTT
CASTLRLVGTDTQYF
>TRBV29-1|NA|NA|TRBJ1-2
TGCAGCGTTGATCCGGGGGGCGCAGGTGGCTACACCTTC
CSVDPGGAGGYTF
>TRBV10-2|few|TRBD1|TRBJ2-7
TGCGCCAGCAGGCACACAGGGGCCGAGCAGTACTTC
CASRHTGAEQYF
>TRBV29-1|NA|NA|TRBJ1-2
TGCAGCGTTTTGGCAGGCTTAGGCGGCTACACCTTC
CSVLAGLGGYTF
>TRBV6-1|NA|NA|TRBJ1-6
TGTGCCAGCAGTGAAGAGTTTAACCCTCTCCACTTT
CASSEEFNPLHF
>TRBV7-3|NA|TRBD2|TRBJ2-1
TGTGCCAGCAGAAGGGGGACTAGCGGGGCCAATGAGCAGTTCTTC
CASRRGTSGANEQFF
>TRBV7-9|many|TRBD2|TRBJ2-7
TGTGCCAGCAGCTCGCGGCCGAGCGGGGGCGAGCAGTACTTC
CASSSRPSGGEQYF
>TRBV7-3|few|TRBD1|TRBJ2-6
TGTGCCAGCAGCCGCGACAGGGGGTGGTCTGGGGCCAACGTCTTGACTTTC
CASSRDRGWSGANVLTF
>TRBV12-3/TRBV12-4|NA|NA|TRBJ1-1
TGTGCCAGCAGTTTGGTCCGGGGCACTGAAGCTTGCTTT
CASSLVRGTEACF
>TRBV5-1|few|NA|TRBJ2-2
TGCGCCAGCAGCTCCGATCCGAACACCGGGGAGCTGTTTTTT
CASSSDPNTGELFF
>TRBV11-2|once|TRBD1|TRBJ2-7
TGTGCCAGCAGCTTAGATGGGGGACAGTCCTACGAGCAGTACTTC
CASSLDGGQSYEQYF
>TRBV14|few|NA|TRBJ2-5
TGTGCCAGCAGCCAAGATCCAGAGTGGGCCCAGTACTTC
CASSQDPEWAQYF
>TRBV6-2/TRBV6-3|NA|NA|TRBJ2-3
TGTGCCAGCAGTTATGGTTTTAGAGATACGCAGTATTTT
CASSYGFRDTQYF
>TRBV24-1|few|NA|TRBJ2-5
TGTGCCACCAGTGATTTGCCTTCGGAGACCCAGTACTTC
CATSDLPSETQYF
>TRBV9|medium-sized|TRBD2|TRBJ2-7
TGTGCCAGCAGCATTAGCGGGGGCGTCTCCTACGAGCAGTACTTC
CASSISGGVSYEQYF
>TRBV6-5|NA|NA|TRBJ2-5
TGTGCCAGCAGTTACGACGATAGAGAGACCCAGTACTTC
CASSYDDRETQYF
>TRBV7-2|NA|NA|TRBJ1-2
TGTGCCGGCCGGGAGGGAAACGCCTATGGCTACACCTTC
CAGREGNAYGYTF
>TRBV28|few|NA|TRBJ1-2
TGTGCCAGCAGTACCCCCGGAGCACTAAATCGGGGCTACACCTTC
CASSTPGALNRGYTF
>TRBV5-6|few|TRBD1|TRBJ1-2
TGTGCCAGCAGCTTGGCCACAGGGGTCCATGGCTACACCTTC
CASSLATGVHGYTF
>TRBV9|NA|TRBD2|TRBJ2-7
TGTGCCAGCAGCGTTAGCGGGAGAGACTACGAGCAGTACTTC
CASSVSGRDYEQYF
>TRBV20-1|NA|NA|TRBJ2-3
TGCAGTGCTAGTGCGGCTAGCACAGATACGCAGTATTTT
CSASAASTDTQYF
>TRBV10-1|NA|NA|TRBJ1-2
TGCGCCAGCAGCAAGGATGGCTACACCTTC
CASSKDGYTF
>TRBV7-8|NA|NA|TRBJ2-7
TGTGCCAGCAGCTTAGCGACTACCTACGAGCAGTACTTC
CASSLATTYEQYF
>TRBV29-1|few|NA|TRBJ2-7
TGCAGCGTCCTCCCGGAGGGTTCCTACGAGCAGTACTTC
CSVLPEGSYEQYF
>TRBV6-5|NA|TRBD1|TRBJ2-7
TGTGCCAGCAGTCACGGGACAGGGAAGTACGAGCAGTACTTC
CASSHGTGKYEQYF
>TRBV20-1|few|TRBD2|TRBJ2-7
TGCAGTGCTAGAGATCCCATTCGACTAGCGGGAGACGACTACGAGCAGTACTTC
CSARDPIRLAGDDYEQYF
>TRBV29-1|NA|NA|TRBJ2-2
TGCAGCGTTGCTAATAGCGGGGAGCTGTTTTTT
CSVANSGELFF
>TRBV7-8|NA|NA|TRBJ2-2
TGTGCCAGCAGCCCCTGGAGGCGGGAGAACACCGGGGAGCTGTTTTTT
CASSPWRRENTGELFF
>TRBV11-3|few|TRBD1|TRBJ2-5
TGTGCCAGCAGCCTCCGGGACAGGGAGACCCAGTACTTC
CASSLRDRETQYF
>TRBV20-1|NA|NA|TRBJ2-7
TGCAGTGCTAGAATCTTCTCCTACGAGCAGTACTTC
CSARIFSYEQYF
>TRBV6-5|many|NA|TRBJ1-2
TGTGCCAGCAGTTACGGGGCAGGGTATGGCTACACCTTC
CASSYGAGYGYTF
>TRBV6-5|many|TRBD1|TRBJ1-4
TGTGCCAGCAGCACCCGGACAGGGACTAATGAAAAACTGTTTTTT
CASSTRTGTNEKLFF
>TRBV7-2|NA|NA|TRBJ2-5
TGTGCCAGCAGGCAAGATTTGGGGACCCAGTACTTC
CASRQDLGTQYF
>TRBV7-9|few|TRBD1|TRBJ2-1
TGTGCCAGCAGCCCTGGGGACAGCCATAAGGATTTC
CASSPGDSHKDF
>TRBV5-1|NA|TRBD1|TRBJ1-1
TGCGCCAGCAGCCAGTCAACAGGGGGAGTGACTGAAGCTTTCTTT
CASSQSTGGVTEAFF
>TRBV19|NA|TRBD1|TRBJ2-5
TGTGCCAGTAGTTTGGGACAGCGGCTCCAAGAGACCCAGTACTTC
CASSLGQRLQETQYF
>TRBV4-2|NA|TRBD1|TRBJ2-2
TGTGCCAGCAGCCCAAACCCAGCAGGGGGCCAGAGCGGGGAGCTGTTTTTT
CASSPNPAGGQSGELFF
>TRBV11-2|NA|NA|TRBJ1-1
TGTGCCAGCAGCCGGACCCTGGGAGACACTGAAGCTTTCTTT
CASSRTLGDTEAFF
>TRBV6-5|NA|NA|TRBJ2-3
TGTGCCAGCAGTTACACTAGCAATGGGGATACGCAGTATTTT
CASSYTSNGDTQYF